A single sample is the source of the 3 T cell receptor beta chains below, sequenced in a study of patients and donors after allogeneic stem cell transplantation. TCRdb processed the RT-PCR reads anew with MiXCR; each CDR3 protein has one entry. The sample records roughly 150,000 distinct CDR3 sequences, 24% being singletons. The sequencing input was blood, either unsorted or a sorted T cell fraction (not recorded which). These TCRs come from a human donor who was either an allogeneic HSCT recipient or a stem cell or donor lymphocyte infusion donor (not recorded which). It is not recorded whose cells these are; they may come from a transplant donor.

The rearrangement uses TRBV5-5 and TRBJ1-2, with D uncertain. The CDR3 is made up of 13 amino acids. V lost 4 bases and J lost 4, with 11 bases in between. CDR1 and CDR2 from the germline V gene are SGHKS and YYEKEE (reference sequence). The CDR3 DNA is TGTGCCAGCAGCCCCGACCCTCTCTATGGCTACACCTTC. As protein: CASSPDPLYGYTF.

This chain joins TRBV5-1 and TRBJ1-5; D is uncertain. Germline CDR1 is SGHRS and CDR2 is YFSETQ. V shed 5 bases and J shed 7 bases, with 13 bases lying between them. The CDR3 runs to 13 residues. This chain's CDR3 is CASRARIGQPQHF. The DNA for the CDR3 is TGCGCCAGCAGAGCCAGGATAGGACAGCCCCAGCATTTT.

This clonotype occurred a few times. The CDR3: CASMDLAGGKRNEQFF. The CDR3 coding sequence is TGTGCCAGCATGGACTTAGCGGGAGGGAAGAGGAATGAGCAGTTCTTC. This chain uses TRBV7-9 with TRBJ2-1, with 11 bases that match TRBD2. CDR1 and CDR2 from the germline V gene are SEHNR and FQNEAQ (reference sequence). With 7 bases clipped from V and 7 bases from J, the junction kept 12 bases outside the gene matches. The CDR3 has 16 amino acids.